One and the same sample provided the 20 T cell receptor beta chains below, sequenced in a study of blood T cell repertoires in COVID-19. Generated by immunoSEQ multiplex PCR, the TCRdb table keeps only in-frame clones and is missing some. Here the sample spans 300,000 to 400,000 clones, about 89% being singletons. Source material: peripheral blood. The receptors derive from a woman between 45 and 65 years old who had recovered from COVID-19.

The chain joins TRBV9 to TRBJ2-1; 10 positions agree with TRBD2. The CDR3 extends over 15 amino acids. The germline CDR1 and CDR2 sequences are SGDLS and YYNGEE. V lost 3 bases and J lost 9; bases outside the gene matches: 9. CDR3 coding DNA: TGTGCCAGCAGCGCACCGGGACTAGCGTCTGGTGAGCAGTTCTTC. It translates to CASSAPGLASGEQFF. The full variable domain, rest sourced from reference TRBV9 and TRBJ2-1, is DSGVTQTPKHLITATGQRVTLRCSPRSGDLSVYWYQQSLDQGLQFLIQYYNGEERAKGNILERFSAQQFPDLHSELNLSSLELGDSALYFCASSAPGLASGEQFFGPGTRLTVL.

The genes are TRBV10-3 and TRBJ1-5; a possible D gene is TRBD1 (5 bases). CDR1 ENHRY and CDR2 SYGVKD come from the germline V gene. The V and J ends lost 6 bases and 6 bases respectively, with 9 bases between them. This CDR3 is 12 amino acids long. CDR3 amino acids: CAISRESQPQHF. DNA for the CDR3: TGTGCCATCAGCAGGGAAAGTCAGCCCCAGCATTTT.

The chain has TRBV7-6 and TRBJ2-7; the D gene is possibly TRBD2 (6 bases). V was pared by 5 bases and J by 3 bases, with 11 bases between. The CDR3 is 13 amino acids. Germline CDR1 and CDR2: SGHVS and FNYEAQ. CDR3 amino acids: CASSTGLYYEQYF. The CDR3 DNA reads TGTGCCAGCAGCACAGGACTATACTACGAGCAGTACTTC.

The V call is TRBV27, the J call TRBJ2-7, with 7 nucleotides matching TRBD1. Germline V CDR1 and CDR2: MNHEY, SMNVEV (reference sequence). The J segment lost 2 bases and the V segment lost 4 bases, leaving 8 bases of the junction unmatched. This CDR3 has 15 residues. The CDR3 here is CASSSYRGRAYEQYF. CDR3 nucleotide sequence: TGTGCCAGCAGTTCATACAGGGGTAGGGCCTACGAGCAGTACTTC.

CDR3 sequence reads: CSVSGDRIATEAFF. The CDR3 nucleotides are TGCAGCGTGAGCGGGGACAGGATTGCCACTGAAGCTTTCTTT. The chain employs TRBV29-1 and TRBJ1-1; 8 bases are a match to TRBD1. Germline-derived CDR1 and CDR2 are SQVTM and ANQGSEA. The CDR3 spans 14 residues. The V and J ends lost 6 bases and 4 bases, in that order; junction bases with no gene match: 10.

CDR3 DNA sequence: TGTGCCAGCAGCTTGGGGGACAGGGTGTCGCAGCCCCAGCATTTT. Its translation is CASSLGDRVSQPQHF. This chain connects TRBV5-5 to TRBJ1-5; 9 positions agree with TRBD1. CDR1 SGHKS and CDR2 YYEKEE come from the germline V gene (reference sequence). The CDR3 has 15 amino acids. V dropped 0 bases and J dropped 7; count of bases not matched to a gene: 5. Full variable domain (rest looked up from reference TRBV5-5 and TRBJ1-5): DAGVTQSPTHLIKTRGQQVTLRCSPISGHKSVSWYQQVLGQGPQFIFQYYEKEERGRGNFPDRFSARQFPNYSSELNVNALLLGDSALYLCASSLGDRVSQPQHFGDGTRLSIL.

This sequence joins TRBV20-1 and TRBJ2-7, with D hard to call. The CDR3 consists of 11 residues. Per germline, CDR1 DFQATT and CDR2 SNEGSKA (reference sequence). Trimming stripped 0 bases from V and 4 bases from J, with 4 bases between. CDR3 nucleotide sequence: TGCAGTGCTAGAGACCAATACGAGCAGTACTTC. It yields the protein CSARDQYEQYF.

The rearrangement uses TRBV7-2 and TRBJ1-2; unclear D gene. The CDR3 has 12 residues. V was clipped by 3 bases and J by 10 bases, with 12 bases between them. The germline gives CDR1 SGHTA, CDR2 FQGNSA. The CDR3 nucleotides read TGTGCCAGCAGCTTCGGTGGGAGTGACTACACCTTC. Its protein is CASSFGGSDYTF.

The chain links TRBV7-2 to TRBJ2-7; D may be TRBD2 (6 bases). Germline V gene lookup returns CDR1 SGHTA and CDR2 FQGNSA. Trimming stripped 5 bases from V and 6 bases from J, with 20 bases between. The CDR3 extends over 15 amino acids. The CDR3 DNA reads as TGTGCCAGCAGCACCTCGTATGGGAGCGGGTCCGAGCAGTACTTC. Residues: CASSTSYGSGSEQYF.

This chain connects TRBV7-2 to TRBJ2-1, with D tentatively TRBD2 (5 bases). Germline values: CDR1 SGHTA, CDR2 FQGNSA. The CDR3 consists of 14 residues. V was shortened by 1 base and J by 7 bases, with 11 bases between the two germline ends. CDR3 DNA sequence: TGTGCCAGCAGCTTAGTTGGGGAGAGGAATGAGCAGTTCTTC. It translates to CASSLVGERNEQFF. Using reference TRBV7-2 and TRBJ2-1 for the parts outside the CDR3, the full variable domain is GAGVSQSPSNKVTEKGKDVELRCDPISGHTALYWYRQSLGQGLEFLIYFQGNSAPDKSGLPSDRFSAERTGGSVSTLTIQRTQQEDSAVYLCASSLVGERNEQFFGPGTRLTVL.

The V call is TRBV10-1, the J call TRBJ1-3; D gene unclear. V lost 5 bases to trimming and J lost 1 base, with 6 bases between them. The CDR3 is made up of 13 amino acids. Looked up from germline, CDR1 is WNHNN and CDR2 is SYGVQD (reference sequence). Here the CDR3 DNA reads TGCGCCAGCAGTCAAACTTCTGGAAACACCATATATTTT. Protein sequence: CASSQTSGNTIYF.

This clone has a handful of counts. The rearrangement uses TRBV7-9 and TRBJ1-2; TRBD1 agrees at 7 bases. The CDR3 runs 15 residues. The germline V gene has CDR1 SEHNR and CDR2 FQNEAQ (reference sequence). V was pared by 0 bases and J by 7 bases, with 8 bases of the junction left unmatched. CDR3 protein: CASSLAAGQSSGYTF. The DNA of the CDR3 is TGTGCCAGCAGCTTAGCGGCGGGACAGTCGTCTGGCTACACCTTC.

The gene calls are TRBV7-9 and TRBJ2-1, with D tentatively TRBD2 (7 bases). The CDR3 runs to 18 residues. The V and J ends lost 5 bases and 0 bases respectively, with 20 bases between them. CDR1 is SEHNR, CDR2 FQNEAQ, per germline (reference sequence). CDR3 residues: CASSPRPGGAGSYNEQFF. For the CDR3, the DNA is TGTGCCAGCAGCCCCCGACCGGGGGGCGCGGGCTCCTACAATGAGCAGTTCTTC.

The chain combines TRBV4-1 with TRBJ2-1, with 8 bases fitting TRBD2. J was trimmed by 3 bases and V by 3 bases; bases with no gene match: 16. The germline V gene encodes CDR1 MGHRA and CDR2 YSYEKL. The length of the CDR3 is 19 residues. Written as DNA, the CDR3 is TGCGCCAGCAGCCAGCTCGGGCCCGTAGCGGGGCGGATCTACAATGAGCAGTTCTTC. Its translation is CASSQLGPVAGRIYNEQFF.

The rearrangement joins TRBV11-2 to TRBJ1-1; D remains ambiguous. The V end lost 3 bases, the J end lost 2 bases, and 7 bases lay between the germline ends. This CDR3 has 13 amino acids. CDR1 SGHAT and CDR2 FQNNGV come from the germline V gene. CDR3 loop: CASSFQFNTEAFF. CDR3 sequence (DNA): TGTGCCAGCAGCTTCCAGTTCAACACTGAAGCTTTCTTT.

The chain employs TRBV5-1 and TRBJ2-7, with D possibly being TRBD1 (5 bases). CDR1 and CDR2 (germline): SGHRS, YFSETQ. V gave up 3 bases and J gave up 2 bases, with 15 bases separating them. The CDR3 length is 15 residues. The CDR3 reads CASSSSTAATYEQYF. As DNA, the CDR3 is TGCGCCAGCAGCTCATCGACAGCAGCTACCTACGAGCAGTACTTC.

The rearrangement joins TRBV6-5 to TRBJ1-1; D not resolved. Trimming removed 6 bases from V and 0 bases from J, with 11 bases in between. This CDR3 is 14 amino acids long. Germline values: CDR1 MNHEY, CDR2 SVGAGI. CDR3 in amino acids: CASSLTGMNTEAFF. The CDR3 DNA is TGTGCCAGCAGCCTGACGGGGATGAACACTGAAGCTTTCTTT.

CDR3 region: CASSSSGTGFGNTIYF. In DNA, the CDR3 is TGTGCCAGCAGCTCATCCGGGACAGGGTTTGGAAACACCATATATTTT. The rearrangement links TRBV5-5 to TRBJ1-3; 9 positions agree with TRBD1. From germline, CDR1 is SGHKS and CDR2 YYEKEE (reference sequence). The CDR3 extends over 16 amino acids. J gave up 3 bases and V 3 bases, and 7 bases lay outside the gene matches.

This clone was found once. The CDR3 sequence is CASSEVPGRDSPLHF. The CDR3 nucleotides read TGTGCCAGCAGTGAAGTACCCGGGAGGGATTCACCCCTCCACTTT. The J gene is TRBJ1-6, the V gene TRBV6-1; D unresolved. Trimming took off 1 base at V and 8 bases at J, with 12 bases between the two ends. This CDR3 region has 15 residues. Germline loops: CDR1 MNHNS, CDR2 SASEGT.

This chain connects TRBV4-3 to TRBJ2-5; maybe TRBD1 (6 bases). Trimming removed 0 bases at V and 7 bases at J, with 15 bases between. The CDR3 consists of 15 residues. In germline, CDR1 is LGHNA, CDR2 YSLEER. CDR3 residues: CASSQDGPGAGTQYF. The CDR3 bases are TGCGCCAGCAGCCAAGATGGTCCAGGGGCGGGGACCCAGTACTTC.